This TCR beta chain was sequenced in a study of tumor and adjacent non-tumor tissue in lung cancer. Study-level results: Significantly higher TCR diversity was found in tumor than normal lung.

The library came from three nested PCR rounds adapted from ARM-PCR protocols. In TCRdb, the multiplex PCR reads were re-called with MiXCR into one record per CDR3 protein. The sample holds about 76,000 distinct CDR3 sequences, roughly 80% seen once. This CDR3 comprises 14 residues. CDR1 MNHEY and CDR2 SVGAGI come from the germline V gene. The template was RNA from unsorted bulk tissue. More than 3 cm separated this lung sample from the edge of the tumor. To note about this clonotype: The antigen remains unidentified.

Sequenced: distant non-tumor lung tissue. J is TRBJ2-5 and V is TRBV6-5, with D perhaps matching TRBD2 (7 bases). The tail of the sequence fits TRBJ2-1 better, so the J call may be wrong. The clonotype comes from a man between 60 and 75 years old with non-small cell lung cancer. In nucleotides, the CDR3 is TGTGCCGGCTGTGATACCGGGACCGCGGGGGCCCAGTTCTTC. Its protein product is CAGCDTGTAGAQFF.